The 22 T cell receptor beta chains below were found in one sample sequenced in a study of blood T cells in healthy people across ages. A second about 7 to 11 cycle PCR used barcoded and J-beta primers. TCRdb reprocessed the 5' RACE reads via MiXCR and lists one record per CDR3 protein. The sample contains about 780,000 distinct CDR3 sequences, about 42% of which appear only once. The sequenced sample consisted of blood. All receptors come from a man of 80 years or more in good health.

The chain combines TRBV20-1 with TRBJ2-1; TRBD2 aligns across 14 bases. The CDR3 is 15 amino acids. Germline CDR1 is DFQATT and CDR2 is SNEGSKA (reference sequence). V trimming: 2 bases; J trimming: 10 bases; junction bases outside the gene matches: 7. DNA of the CDR3: TGCAGTGCTAGACTGACTAGCGGGAGGGCCGGAGAGCAGTTCTTC. Its protein product is CSARLTSGRAGEQFF.

The chain links TRBV7-2 to TRBJ2-1; 7 bases are shared with TRBD1. This CDR3 has 17 amino acids. The germline V gene has CDR1 SGHTA and CDR2 FQGNSA. Unmatched junction bases numbered 18, after V lost 5 bases and J lost 8 bases. The chain's CDR3 is CASSDSSTGTGLDEQFF. CDR3 bases: TGTGCCAGCAGCGACAGCTCGACAGGGACGGGGCTCGATGAGCAGTTCTTC. The full variable domain, completed using reference TRBV7-2 and TRBJ2-1, is GAGVSQSPSNKVTEKGKDVELRCDPISGHTALYWYRQSLGQGLEFLIYFQGNSAPDKSGLPSDRFSAERTGGSVSTLTIQRTQQEDSAVYLCASSDSSTGTGLDEQFFGPGTRLTVL.

V gene TRBV7-2 combines with J gene TRBJ2-1; 10 bases match TRBD2. This CDR3 has 16 residues. Trimming took 2 bases from V and 3 from J; bases not matched to a gene: 4. Germline V lookup: CDR1 SGHTA, CDR2 FQGNSA. The chain's CDR3 is CASSLIAGGLYNEQFF. The CDR3, as DNA: TGTGCCAGCAGCTTAATAGCGGGAGGACTCTACAATGAGCAGTTCTTC.

This clonotype turned up a few times. The chain carries TRBV14 and TRBJ2-2; D is ambiguous. Germline values: CDR1 SGHDN, CDR2 FVKESK. The CDR3 sequence is 13 residues long. Between the trimmed V and J ends, which lost 1 base and 5 bases, there was a span of 5 bases. The CDR3 DNA reads as TGTGCCAGCAGCCAAGTCTCAACCGGGGAGCTGTTTTTT. Encoded protein: CASSQVSTGELFF. The variable domain in full, with the rest retrieved from reference TRBV14 and TRBJ2-2, is EAGVTQFPSHSVIEKGQTVTLRCDPISGHDNLYWYRRVMGKEIKFLLHFVKESKQDESGMPNNRFLAERTGGTYSTLKVQPAELEDSGVYFCASSQVSTGELFFGEGSRLTVL.

The chain joins TRBV5-6 to TRBJ2-7; maybe TRBD1 (6 bases). The V end lost 3 bases, the J end lost 2 bases, and 15 bases lay between the germline ends. Germline assignment: CDR1 SGHDT and CDR2 YYEEEE. This CDR3 comprises 15 residues. CDR3 residues: CASSSPPAGAYEQYF. In DNA form, the CDR3 reads TGTGCCAGCAGCTCCCCTCCCGCAGGGGCCTACGAGCAGTACTTC.

There are many counts of this clonotype. The V call is TRBV29-1, the J call TRBJ2-1; 12 bases are a match to TRBD2. With 6 bases clipped from V and 10 bases from J, the junction kept 7 bases outside the gene matches. This CDR3 comprises 13 residues. CDR1 is SQVTM and CDR2 is ANQGSEA in the germline V gene. The DNA of the CDR3 is TGCAGCGTCCCTAGGACTAGCGGGAAGGAGCAGTTCTTC. Its protein product is CSVPRTSGKEQFF.

This clonotype was seen more than once but under ten times. The chain joins TRBV12-3 or TRBV12-4 to TRBJ2-3, with D tentatively TRBD2 (6 bases). There are 14 residues in the CDR3. Trimming removed 2 bases from V and 6 bases from J, with 12 bases in between. The CDR3 coding sequence is TGTGCCAGCAGTTTATGGGCTGGAGGGGATACGCAGTATTTT. Encoded protein: CASSLWAGGDTQYF.

This chain joins TRBV6-2 or TRBV6-3 and TRBJ1-2; TRBD1 aligns across 7 bases. This CDR3 spans 17 amino acids. CDR1 is MNHEY, CDR2 SVGEGT, per germline. With 5 bases clipped from V and 4 bases from J, the junction kept 16 bases outside the gene matches. CDR3 nucleotide sequence: TGTGCCAGCAGTGCAGCCGGGACAGAAACCTTTAGCTATGGCTACACCTTC. Residues: CASSAAGTETFSYGYTF.

A few counts support this clonotype. The chain joins TRBV7-2 to TRBJ2-1; D not resolved. V shed 1 base and J shed 8 bases, with 24 bases lying between them. CDR1 and CDR2 from the germline V gene are SGHTA and FQGNSA. This CDR3 contains 18 residues. Here the CDR3 reads CASSLVLNYIGISYEQFF. DNA of the CDR3: TGTGCCAGCAGCTTAGTTTTGAACTATATCGGAATAAGCTATGAGCAGTTCTTC.

The table lists this clonotype with many counts. The V gene is TRBV7-2, the J gene TRBJ2-5; D unresolved. The germline gives CDR1 SGHTA, CDR2 FQGNSA. The length of the CDR3 is 13 residues. The V gene lost 4 bases and the J gene lost 2 bases, with 8 bases spanning the gap. The CDR3, as DNA: TGTGCCAGCAGCTCCCAAAAACAAGAGACCCAGTACTTC. This gives the protein CASSSQKQETQYF.

The CDR3 nucleotides are TGTGCCAGCAGTAGAGGGGATAGCTCCTACGAGCAGTACTTC. It codes for CASSRGDSSYEQYF. V is TRBV13 and J is TRBJ2-7; D tentatively fits TRBD1 or TRBD2 (5 bases each). CDR3 size: 14 residues. V lost 6 bases to trimming and J lost 0 bases, with 12 bases between them. The V gene's germline CDR1 is PRHDT and CDR2 FYEKMQ (reference sequence). Using reference TRBV13 and TRBJ2-7 for the parts outside the CDR3, the full variable domain is AAGVIQSPRHLIKEKRETATLKCYPIPRHDTVYWYQQGPGQDPQFLISFYEKMQSDKGSIPDRFSAQQFSDYHSELNMSSLELGDSALYFCASSRGDSSYEQYFGPGTRLTVT.

This chain connects TRBV12-3 or TRBV12-4 to TRBJ2-1, with 7 positions matching TRBD2. J was trimmed by 8 bases and V by 8 bases; bases with no gene match: 9. The CDR3 extends over 13 amino acids. The CDR3 reads CASVLGGFDEQFF. Here the CDR3 DNA reads TGTGCCAGCGTTTTGGGGGGGTTTGATGAGCAGTTCTTC.

The genes are TRBV11-2 and TRBJ1-1; no reliable D call. This CDR3 region has 14 residues. V lost 5 bases to trimming and J lost 4 bases, with 14 bases between them. CDR1 and CDR2 from the germline V gene are SGHAT and FQNNGV. CDR3 nucleotide sequence: TGTGCCAGCAGCCCTGGGGATATTCGCACTGAAGCTTTCTTT. Translation: CASSPGDIRTEAFF.

V usage is TRBV11-2 and J usage is TRBJ2-7; D might be TRBD2 (5 bases). The DNA matches TRBJ2-4 better at its end, which makes the J call doubtful. CDR1 and CDR2 (germline): SGHAT, FQNNGV. The CDR3 length is 16 residues. CDR3 nucleotides: TGTGCCAGCAGCCCGCGACTACCTGTAGCCAAAAACATTCAGTACTTC. Encoded protein: CASSPRLPVAKNIQYF.

In regard to this clonotype: Germline is not matched at one junction end, which may reflect a read error. The V gene is TRBV12-3 or TRBV12-4, the J gene TRBJ2-7, with D perhaps TRBD2 (6 bases). This CDR3 comprises 13 residues. CDR3 in DNA: TGTGCCAGCAGTTTACTAGCGATCCACGAGCGGTACTTC. Translation: CASSLLAIHERYF.

In nucleotides, the CDR3 is TGTGCCAGCAGTCCCAGACAGGGATGGGTCACTGAAGCTTTCTTT. This gives the protein CASSPRQGWVTEAFF. The V gene is TRBV27, the J gene TRBJ1-1; 7 bases are a match to TRBD1. The CDR3 is made up of 15 amino acids. The V gene end was trimmed by 5 bases and the J gene end by 4 bases; junction bases not matched to a gene: 10. The germline V gene encodes CDR1 MNHEY and CDR2 SMNVEV (reference sequence).

The chain links TRBV24-1 to TRBJ2-2; 7 bases are shared with TRBD1. The CDR3 is 16 amino acids. Germline V lookup: CDR1 KGHDR, CDR2 SFDVKD. With V trimmed by 4 bases and J by 0 bases, 4 bases remained unmatched. The CDR3 bases are TGTGCCACCAGTGACCCCGGGACAGCGAACACCGGGGAGCTGTTTTTT. Its translation: CATSDPGTANTGELFF.

The chain uses TRBV28 and TRBJ1-1; D may be TRBD1 (6 bases). The germline V gene has CDR1 MDHEN and CDR2 SYDVKM. Deletions cut 7 bases from V and 4 bases from J, with 10 bases between. The CDR3 is 12 amino acids. DNA of the CDR3: TGTGCCAGCACCTGGGGGGCCACTGAAGCTTTCTTT. Translated: CASTWGATEAFF.

The genes are TRBV20-1 and TRBJ2-3; tentatively, D is TRBD1 (5 bases). The CDR3 spans 17 residues. V was trimmed by 3 bases and J by 4 bases, leaving 23 bases between them. CDR1 DFQATT and CDR2 SNEGSKA come from the germline V gene (reference sequence). The CDR3 loop reads CSASSSPGQDYADTQYF. The CDR3 nucleotides are TGCAGTGCTAGTAGCTCCCCAGGGCAGGATTACGCAGATACGCAGTATTTT.

As concerns this clonotype: At one boundary the junction diverges from the germline segment, which might be a read error. The gene calls are TRBV24-1 and TRBJ2-3, with D unresolved. Germline V CDR1 and CDR2: KGHDR, SFDVKD. The CDR3 is made up of 11 amino acids. CDR3 in amino acids: CATSLADTRYF. The DNA of the CDR3 is TGTGCCACCTCTCTCGCCGATACGCGGTATTTT.

This clonotype has more than one count but fewer than ten. The rearrangement joins TRBV28 to TRBJ2-5, with 7 bases that match TRBD1. V lost 4 bases, J lost 4 bases, and 12 bases stayed unmatched. The germline V gene has CDR1 MDHEN and CDR2 SYDVKM. This CDR3 has 16 residues. CDR3: CASSSAGTEMGETQYF. CDR3 nucleotide sequence: TGTGCCAGCAGTTCAGCCGGGACAGAGATGGGAGAGACCCAGTACTTC.

The chain has TRBV27 and TRBJ1-4; 8 bases map to TRBD1. V was pared by 6 bases and J by 7 bases, with 13 bases of the junction left unmatched. Germline loops: CDR1 MNHEY, CDR2 SMNVEV (reference sequence). This CDR3 has 16 residues. CDR3 bases: TGTGCCAGCAGCCTTTTTCGGGCAGGGGGCCTTGAAAAACTGTTTTTT. Residues: CASSLFRAGGLEKLFF. Full variable domain (outside the CDR3, taken from reference TRBV27 and TRBJ1-4): EAQVTQNPRYLITVTGKKLTVTCSQNMNHEYMSWYRQDPGLGLRQIYYSMNVEVTDKGDVPEGYKVSRKEKRNFPLILESPSPNQTSLYFCASSLFRAGGLEKLFFGSGTQLSVL.